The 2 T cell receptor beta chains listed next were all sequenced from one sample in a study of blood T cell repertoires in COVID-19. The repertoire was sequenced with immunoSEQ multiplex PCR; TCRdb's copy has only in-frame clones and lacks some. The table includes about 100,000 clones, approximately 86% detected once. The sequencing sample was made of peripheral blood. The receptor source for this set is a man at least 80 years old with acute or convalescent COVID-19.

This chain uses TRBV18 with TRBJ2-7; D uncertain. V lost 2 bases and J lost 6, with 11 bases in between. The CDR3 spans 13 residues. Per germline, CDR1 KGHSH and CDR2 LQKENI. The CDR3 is CASSPFIRVEQYF. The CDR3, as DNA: TGTGCCAGCTCACCATTTATAAGAGTCGAGCAGTACTTC.

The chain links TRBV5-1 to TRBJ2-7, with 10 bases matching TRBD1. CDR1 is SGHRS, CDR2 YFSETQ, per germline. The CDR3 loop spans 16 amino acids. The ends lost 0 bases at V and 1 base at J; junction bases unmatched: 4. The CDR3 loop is CASSLATGGGSYEQYF. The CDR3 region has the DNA TGCGCCAGCAGCTTGGCGACAGGGGGCGGTTCCTACGAGCAGTACTTC.